The rows below give T cell receptor beta chains drawn from one sample of a study of CD8 T cells in ankylosing spondylitis. TCRdb reanalysed the 5' RACE reads using MiXCR and keeps one entry per CDR3 protein. The sample lists about 390,000 distinct CDR3 sequences, approximately 20% seen once, with approximately 16% in the top ten. Sequencing was done on a sample of blood, either unsorted or a sorted T cell fraction (not recorded which). The origin of the receptors is a male donor with ankylosing spondylitis. CDR3s include the opening cysteine and the closing phenylalanine or tryptophan. The D gene is left open where the match is weak. A clone size is listed for some rows: how often the clone was seen (once, few, many), or a class if it is expanded.

clone_size	v_call	j_call	d_call	cdr3_aa	cdr3_nt
.	TRBV30	TRBJ2-2	.	CAWSVLPGDTGELFF	TGTGCCTGGAGTGTACTCCCAGGGGACACCGGGGAGCTGTTTTTT
.	TRBV6-5	TRBJ1-5	.	CASSYGGRGNQPQHF	TGTGCCAGCAGTTATGGGGGAAGGGGCAATCAGCCCCAGCATTTT
few	TRBV7-2	TRBJ2-1	TRBD1	CASTPKGRRGRNEQFF	TGTGCCAGCACCCCTAAGGGTCGCAGGGGGAGAAATGAGCAGTTCTTC
.	TRBV18	TRBJ2-5	.	CASSESRETQYF	TGTGCCAGCTCGGAGAGTAGGGAGACCCAGTACTTC
few	TRBV4-1	TRBJ2-6	TRBD1	CASSHTGGSGANVLTF	TGCGCCAGCAGCCATACAGGGGGCTCTGGGGCCAACGTCCTGACTTTC
.	TRBV28	TRBJ2-5	.	CASSQDRPKGTQYF	TGTGCCAGCAGCCAAGACCGGCCCAAGGGGACCCAGTACTTC
few	TRBV5-1	TRBJ2-7	TRBD2	CASSFNGGLAGGPEQYF	TGCGCCAGCAGCTTCAACGGAGGACTAGCGGGAGGTCCCGAGCAGTACTTC
few	TRBV29-1	TRBJ1-5	.	CSRQPQHF	TGCAGTAGGCAGCCCCAGCATTTT
once	TRBV6-5	TRBJ2-2	.	CASSYTRWAPNTGELFF	TGTGCCAGCAGTTACACCCGATGGGCCCCGAACACCGGGGAGCTGTTTTTT
few	TRBV6-2/TRBV6-3	TRBJ2-2	TRBD1	CASSRDSPNTGELFF	TGTGCCAGCAGCAGGGACAGCCCTAACACCGGGGAGCTGTTTTTT
few	TRBV12-3/TRBV12-4	TRBJ2-2	.	CASSFRGEGARTGELFF	TGTGCCAGCAGTTTTAGGGGGGAGGGGGCTAGGACCGGGGAGCTGTTTTTT
many	TRBV27	TRBJ1-1	TRBD1	CASRRQGAGNTEAFF	TGTGCCAGCCGCAGACAGGGTGCGGGGAACACTGAAGCTTTCTTT
.	TRBV28	TRBJ1-5	TRBD1	CASRGQGAAQPQHF	TGTGCCAGCAGAGGACAGGGGGCGGCTCAGCCCCAGCATTTT
.	TRBV5-1	TRBJ2-5	TRBD1	CASRPDRALETQYF	TGCGCCAGCAGACCAGACAGGGCTCTAGAGACCCAGTACTTC
few	TRBV3-1	TRBJ1-5	.	CASSQELGRPQHF	TGTGCCAGCAGCCAAGAGTTGGGAAGGCCCCAGCATTTT
.	TRBV20-1	TRBJ2-1	.	CSAKFLDSYNEQFF	TGCAGTGCCAAATTTCTAGACTCCTACAATGAGCAGTTCTTC
once	TRBV28	TRBJ1-1	.	CASTPPSVTVNTEAFF	TGTGCCAGCACCCCCCCCTCGGTGACAGTGAACACTGAAGCTTTCTTT
.	TRBV30	TRBJ1-1	.	CAWSVPGYTEAFF	TGTGCCTGGAGTGTACCCGGATACACTGAAGCTTTCTTT
.	TRBV5-1	TRBJ2-1	.	CASSLAWRLLGNEQFF	TGCGCCAGCAGCTTGGCCTGGCGACTTCTGGGTAATGAGCAGTTCTTC
few	TRBV20-1	TRBJ2-7	.	CSARLAGYEQYF	TGCAGTGCTAGGTTGGCGGGCTACGAGCAGTACTTC
.	TRBV20-1	TRBJ2-7	.	CSAPVSYSYEQYF	TGCAGTGCCCCCGTTAGTTACTCCTACGAGCAGTACTTC
.	TRBV7-8	TRBJ2-7	TRBD1	CASSPTGDRVTYEQYF	TGTGCCAGCAGCCCAACGGGGGACAGGGTGACCTACGAGCAGTACTTC
.	TRBV9	TRBJ2-7	TRBD2	CASSASGTSYEQYF	TGTGCCAGCAGCGCTAGCGGGACTTCCTACGAGCAGTACTTC
.	TRBV12-3/TRBV12-4	TRBJ2-2	.	CASSQFGLTGELFF	TGTGCCAGCAGCCAATTCGGGCTTACCGGGGAGCTGTTTTTT
few	TRBV2	TRBJ2-1	.	CASSVGVRSLGEQFF	TGTGCCAGCAGTGTAGGGGTTCGTAGTTTGGGTGAGCAGTTCTTC
few	TRBV7-2	TRBJ2-7	TRBD1	CASSFDDRGYEQYF	TGTGCCAGCAGCTTTGATGACAGGGGTTACGAGCAGTACTTC
few	TRBV6-5	TRBJ1-2	TRBD1	CASSYRGPGTGGTGYTF	TGTGCCAGCAGTTACAGGGGGCCCGGGACAGGGGGAACTGGCTACACCTTC
.	TRBV29-1	TRBJ2-5	.	CSVNPGPLGETQYF	TGCAGCGTTAATCCGGGGCCCCTGGGAGAGACCCAGTACTTC
.	TRBV7-9	TRBJ2-7	.	CASSFSAVSSYEQYF	TGTGCCAGCAGCTTTAGTGCGGTTAGCTCCTACGAGCAGTACTTC
.	TRBV5-1	TRBJ1-5	.	CASSLADRQPQHF	TGCGCCAGCAGCTTGGCCGACCGTCAGCCCCAGCATTTT
few	TRBV15	TRBJ1-5	.	CATSRDQGHPGYQPQHF	TGTGCCACCAGCAGAGATCAAGGACACCCGGGGTATCAGCCCCAGCATTTT
few	TRBV5-1	TRBJ2-3	TRBD2	CASSLTTTGLAGSDTQYF	TGCGCCAGCAGCTTGACCACCACGGGACTAGCGGGGTCAGATACGCAGTATTTT
.	TRBV29-1	TRBJ1-1	.	CSVDGVGLGNTEAFF	TGCAGCGTTGACGGAGTAGGACTGGGGAACACTGAAGCTTTCTTT
few	TRBV28	TRBJ2-5	TRBD2	CASSSPGLAIRETQYF	TGTGCCAGCAGTTCTCCGGGACTAGCGATCAGGGAGACCCAGTACTTC
few	TRBV7-9	TRBJ1-1	.	CASSVGTLGRVPEAFF	TGTGCCAGCAGCGTCGGGACACTCGGCCGCGTCCCTGAAGCTTTCTTT
.	TRBV11-3	TRBJ2-7	.	CASSLGPAYEQYF	TGTGCCAGCAGCTTAGGCCCAGCCTACGAGCAGTACTTC
.	TRBV27	TRBJ2-1	.	CASSLDLGPSNNEQFF	TGTGCCAGCAGTTTAGATCTGGGTCCAAGCAACAATGAGCAGTTCTTC
few	TRBV7-2	TRBJ2-7	.	CASSSDRYSYEQYF	TGTGCCAGCAGCTCGGACCGTTACTCCTACGAGCAGTACTTC
.	TRBV7-3	TRBJ2-1	TRBD2	CASSPWTSGDHNEQFF	TGTGCCAGCAGCCCATGGACTAGCGGGGACCACAATGAGCAGTTCTTC
few	TRBV5-1	TRBJ2-7	.	CASRDAFYEQYF	TGCGCCAGCCGGGACGCTTTCTACGAGCAGTACTTC
.	TRBV5-1	TRBJ2-5	TRBD1	CASSLDRGKETQYF	TGCGCCAGCAGCCTTGACAGGGGGAAGGAGACCCAGTACTTC
.	TRBV20-1	TRBJ1-5	TRBD1	CSAINGGQPSQPQHF	TGCAGTGCCATAAATGGGGGACAGCCCTCTCAGCCCCAGCATTTT